The rows below give T cell receptor beta chains drawn from one sample of a study of neurological immune-mediated disorders. TCRdb re-analysed the 5' RACE reads in MiXCR, keeping a single row per CDR3 protein. The top ten clones hold under 5.5% of a sample with about 50,000 distinct CDR3 sequences, about 9.4% of them seen once. Input material: PBMCs. All receptors derive from a man between 65 and 80 years old with HTLV-1-associated myelopathy (HAM/TSP). CDR3s include the opening cysteine and the closing phenylalanine or tryptophan. The D gene is left open where the match is weak. Part of the rows lack a size; the others show once, few, many or a class for expanded clones.

cdr3_nt cdr3_aa j_call d_call v_call clone_size
TGTGCCAGCAGTAAAGCGGGAGGGGATACGCAGTATTTT CASSKAGGDTQYF TRBJ2-3 TRBD2 TRBV9 many
TGTGCCAGCAGCTTAACGAGGGTGTTGGATAGGCTAAATGAGCAGTTCTTC CASSLTRVLDRLNEQFF TRBJ2-1 - TRBV7-8 many
TGCGCCAGCAAGCCGGAAATTTATAGCAATCAGCCCCAGCATTTT CASKPEIYSNQPQHF TRBJ1-5 - TRBV5-1 many
TGTGCCAGCAGTTTTTCGGCTCAAGAGACCCAGTACTTC CASSFSAQETQYF TRBJ2-5 - TRBV12-3/TRBV12-4 many
TGTGCCAGCAGCTTAGCGGGGGTTGGGGAGACCCAGTACTTC CASSLAGVGETQYF TRBJ2-5 - TRBV7-2 few
TGTGCCAGCAGTTTGTGGAGGGGATCGGTAGGCAATCAGCCCCAGCATTTT CASSLWRGSVGNQPQHF TRBJ1-5 - TRBV28 many
TGCAGTGCCGTAACTAGCGGGAGGGCGAGAGTCTACGAGCAGTACTTC CSAVTSGRARVYEQYF TRBJ2-7 TRBD2 TRBV20-1 many
TGTGCCAGCAGTGCAGGGTCCCCTACTGGTTCACCCCTCCACTTT CASSAGSPTGSPLHF TRBJ1-6 - TRBV12-3/TRBV12-4 many
TGTGCCAGCAGCTTAGATGGTCCCCAAGGATCACCCCTCCACTTT CASSLDGPQGSPLHF TRBJ1-6 - TRBV7-2 few
TGTGCCAGCTCACCACCGGGACTAGCGGGAGTAGGGGAGCAGTACTTC CASSPPGLAGVGEQYF TRBJ2-7 TRBD2 TRBV18 many
TGTGCCAGCAGCCTCCGGGATTCAAGTTCACCCCTCCACTTT CASSLRDSSSPLHF TRBJ1-6 - TRBV7-2 many
TGTGCCAACAATACAGGGATAGGTCTCAATCAGCCCCAGCATTTT CANNTGIGLNQPQHF TRBJ1-5 - TRBV28 -
TGTGCCAGCGTTTTGGACAGGGGGAATGAGCAGTTCTTC CASVLDRGNEQFF TRBJ2-1 TRBD1 TRBV7-9 many
TGTGCCATCGTCCCCGGGACGGAAGCTAACTATGGCTACACCTTC CAIVPGTEANYGYTF TRBJ1-2 - TRBV10-3 many
TGTGCCAGCAGGGGTAGCGGGAGGGGCTCCTACAATGTGCAGTTCTTT CASRGSGRGSYNVQFF TRBJ2-1 TRBD2 TRBV6-5 -
TGTGCCAGCAGTTACGGGACAGGGGGCCAAGAGACCCAGTACTTC CASSYGTGGQETQYF TRBJ2-5 TRBD1 TRBV6-5 many
TGCGCCAGCAGAGAAGGGTCGGGATATACGCAGTATTTT CASREGSGYTQYF TRBJ2-3 - TRBV5-1 few
TGTGCCAGCAGTTTGGGGAGGGAGCAGTACTTC CASSLGREQYF TRBJ2-7 - TRBV28 many
TGTGCCATCACGCGGGAGGGCCCCGGGGAGCTGTTTTTT CAITREGPGELFF TRBJ2-2 TRBD2 TRBV10-3 many
TGTGCCAGCAGTTTAGTGGGACTTCAAGAGACCCAGTACTTC CASSLVGLQETQYF TRBJ2-5 - TRBV12-3/TRBV12-4 many
TGCAGTGCTAGAGATTTCGTAGCGGGAGGGCCGATAAACATTCAGTACTTC CSARDFVAGGPINIQYF TRBJ2-4 TRBD2 TRBV20-1 many
TGTGCCAGCAGTGGCTCAAATAACAATCAGCCCCAGCATTTT CASSGSNNNQPQHF TRBJ1-5 - TRBV6-1 -
TGTGCCAGCAGTTTACCGGTACCTAATGAGCAGTTCTTC CASSLPVPNEQFF TRBJ2-1 - TRBV28 -
TGCGCCAGCAGCCGGGGGGCTAGCGGGACCTACGAGCAGTACTTC CASSRGASGTYEQYF TRBJ2-7 TRBD2 TRBV4-3 many
TGTGCCAGCAGCCAATTGATGGATTCACCCCTCCACTTT CASSQLMDSPLHF TRBJ1-6 - TRBV7-2 many
TGCGCCAGCAGCTCCCGCCACGAGCAGTACTTC CASSSRHEQYF TRBJ2-7 - TRBV5-1 few
TGTGCCAGCGGGGACAGGGGGCTATCCGGGGAGCTGTTTTTT CASGDRGLSGELFF TRBJ2-2 TRBD1 TRBV28 many
TGTGCCAGCAGTCACTGGGTGACGCCGGACTATGGCTACACCTTC CASSHWVTPDYGYTF TRBJ1-2 - TRBV6-2/TRBV6-3 few
TGCAGTGCTAGAGACGACTACCCCTACGAGCAGTACTTC CSARDDYPYEQYF TRBJ2-7 - TRBV20-1 many
TGTGCCAGCAGCTTTTCTGTTGCTGACACTGAAGCTTTCTTT CASSFSVADTEAFF TRBJ1-1 - TRBV7-9 -
TGCGCCAGCAGCCAAGGTCGACAGGGAATCTACGAGCAGTACTTC CASSQGRQGIYEQYF TRBJ2-7 TRBD1 TRBV4-3 many
TGCAGCGCTGGGGGGAGGGCCGATCAGCCCCAGCATTTT CSAGGRADQPQHF TRBJ1-5 - TRBV29-1 many
TGTGCCATCAGTGAGACCCAGAGCTCCTACGAGCAGTACTTC CAISETQSSYEQYF TRBJ2-7 - TRBV10-3 many
TGTGCCAGCAGCCAAGATCGTTATGTGAACACTGAAGCTTTCTTT CASSQDRYVNTEAFF TRBJ1-1 - TRBV4-2 many
TGCAGCGTTCTTCTATTCGGGGCCGTCTACGAGCAGTACTTC CSVLLFGAVYEQYF TRBJ2-7 - TRBV29-1 many
TGTGCCAGCAGTATCAAGCGGCAAGAGACCCAGTACTTC CASSIKRQETQYF TRBJ2-5 - TRBV6-6 many
TGTGCCAGCAGCCGCCAGGGCCTTGCCTACGAGCAGTACTTC CASSRQGLAYEQYF TRBJ2-7 - TRBV7-2 few
TGCGCCAGCAGCCCGACGTACGGCGGCCAAGAGACCCAGTACTTC CASSPTYGGQETQYF TRBJ2-5 - TRBV5-1 many
TGCAGCGTTGAAGTAGATACGCAGTATTTT CSVEVDTQYF TRBJ2-3 - TRBV29-1 many
TGCGCCAGCAGCCCCTGGCACGGACTAGCGGGAGAGTACAATGAGCAGTTCTTC CASSPWHGLAGEYNEQFF TRBJ2-1 TRBD2 TRBV5-1 many
TGCAGTGCTCCATCGGCCCCGGGCCTCCATAATAATCAGACCCAGTATTTT CSAPSAPGLHNNQTQYF TRBJ2-3 - TRBV20-1 -
TGCAGTGCTAGCGGGATCTATGGCTACACCTTC CSASGIYGYTF TRBJ1-2 - TRBV20-1 many
TGTGCCAGCAGTAAGTGGTCCAATCAGCCCCAGCATTTT CASSKWSNQPQHF TRBJ1-5 - TRBV11-2 many
TGTGCCAGCAGCTGGACAGGCCCGTCCTACAATGAGCAGTTCTTC CASSWTGPSYNEQFF TRBJ2-1 TRBD1 TRBV7-9 many
TGTGCCAGCAGCACCCGGGAGCTGGTGGCCGGGGAGCTGTTTTTT CASSTRELVAGELFF TRBJ2-2 - TRBV7-2 many
TGTGCCACCAGTGATCCCATTTCGGACACAGATACGCAGTATTTT CATSDPISDTDTQYF TRBJ2-3 - TRBV24-1 large
TGTGCCAGCAGCCCAGGCTCGACACAGGGCTACGAGCAGTACTTC CASSPGSTQGYEQYF TRBJ2-7 - TRBV7-2 many
TGTGCCAGCAGCTTAGCTTCAGGGTCCTACGAGCAGTACTTC CASSLASGSYEQYF TRBJ2-7 - TRBV7-2 many
TGTGCCAGCAGTTTAGGTATGAGGAACACTGAAGCTTTCTTT CASSLGMRNTEAFF TRBJ1-1 - TRBV28 -
TGTGCCAGCAGCCAAAGGGACAGCTCCTACGAGCAGTACTTC CASSQRDSSYEQYF TRBJ2-7 TRBD1 TRBV7-8 many
TGCAGTGCTAGAGACACCCGAAGAGCCCTGTCGGCCCAGTACTTC CSARDTRRALSAQYF TRBJ2-5 - TRBV20-1 many
TGCGCCAGCAGCCTTACTACCACGAGGGGTGAGCAGTTCTTC CASSLTTTRGEQFF TRBJ2-1 - TRBV5-1 many
TGTGCCAGCAGTAAGGGACAGGGTTACGAGCAGTACTTC CASSKGQGYEQYF TRBJ2-7 TRBD1 TRBV12-3/TRBV12-4 -
TGCGCCAGCAGCTTATTCGGACAGGGATCGAGGGCCGGGGAGCTGTTTTTT CASSLFGQGSRAGELFF TRBJ2-2 TRBD1 TRBV5-1 -
TGCAGCGTTGAAGGAGGGTGGTTGGAGACCCAGTACTTC CSVEGGWLETQYF TRBJ2-5 - TRBV29-1 many
TGCGCCAGAAGTGGTTCGGGGGGCTCCAATCAGCCCCAGCATTTT CARSGSGGSNQPQHF TRBJ1-5 - TRBV10-2 -
TGTGCCAGCAGCCCAACCACAGGGGGCGTTGAGCAGTTCTTC CASSPTTGGVEQFF TRBJ2-1 TRBD1 TRBV11-2 -
TGTGCCAGCAGTTACCGACAGACTGAAAACATTCAGTACTTC CASSYRQTENIQYF TRBJ2-4 - TRBV6-6 many